This entry concerns a single T cell receptor (beta chain). This entry comes from a study of blood T cell repertoires in COVID-19. The wider study: Whether acute or convalescent, the COVID-19 samples came from the United States, Italy and Spain.

Methods used by the authors: Reference gene primers were amplified, and this amplification served to estimate nucleated cell counts. Some clones are missing from TCRdb's copy, which holds only in-frame ones; the method was immunoSEQ multiplex PCR. The DNA was the basis for D and trimming; V, J and clone size are from that table. The table records 95,000 to 150,000 clones, roughly 86% of them present only once. This CDR3 region has 15 residues. The germline CDR1 and CDR2 sequences are SGHTA and FQGTGA. Deletions cut 1 base from V and 0 bases from J, with 10 bases between. The sequenced sample consisted of peripheral blood. The chain links TRBV7-3 to TRBJ2-7; D is unresolved. The source of this sequence is a human donor in a cohort sampled during active COVID-19. In nucleotides, the CDR3 is TGTGCCAGCAGCTTAATTGCGGAGAGCTCCTACGAGCAGTACTTC. As protein: CASSLIAESSYEQYF.